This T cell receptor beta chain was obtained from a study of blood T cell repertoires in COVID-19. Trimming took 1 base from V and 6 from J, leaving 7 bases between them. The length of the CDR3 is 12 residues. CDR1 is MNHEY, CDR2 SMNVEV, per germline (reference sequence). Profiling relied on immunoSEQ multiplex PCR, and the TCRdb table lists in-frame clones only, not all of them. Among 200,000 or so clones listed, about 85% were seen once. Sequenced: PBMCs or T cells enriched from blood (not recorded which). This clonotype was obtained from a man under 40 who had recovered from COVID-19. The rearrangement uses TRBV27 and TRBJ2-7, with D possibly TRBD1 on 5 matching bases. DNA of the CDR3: TGTGCCAGCAGTTTATTTAGGGGCGAGCAGTACTTC. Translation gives CASSLFRGEQYF.